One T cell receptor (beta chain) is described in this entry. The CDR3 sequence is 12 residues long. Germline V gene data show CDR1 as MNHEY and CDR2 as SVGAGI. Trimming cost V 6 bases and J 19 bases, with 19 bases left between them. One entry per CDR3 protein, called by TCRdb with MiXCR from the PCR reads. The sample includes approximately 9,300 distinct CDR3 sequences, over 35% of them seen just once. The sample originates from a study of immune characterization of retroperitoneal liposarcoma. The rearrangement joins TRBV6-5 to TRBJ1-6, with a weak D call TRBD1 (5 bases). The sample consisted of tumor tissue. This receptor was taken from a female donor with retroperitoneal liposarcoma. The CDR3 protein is CASRGGPYEQHF. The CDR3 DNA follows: TGTGCCAGCAGGGGGGGTCCCTACGAGCAGCACTTT.